Listed below are T cell receptor beta chains from one sample, sequenced in a study of human T cells and chemical hapten exposure. MiXCR was run by TCRdb on the RACE reads, yielding one entry per CDR3 protein. The sample shows 130,000 or so distinct CDR3 sequences, 9% to 10% of them seen only once. Sequences were obtained from whole blood. These receptors were taken from a male donor in good health. Some clones in this sample may be carry-over from other donors' samples. CDR3s include the opening cysteine and the closing phenylalanine or tryptophan.

TRBV20-1,TRBJ2-5,CSARDGAGQETQYF
TRBV12-3/TRBV12-4,TRBJ2-3,CASSLARRFTLTRTDTQYF
TRBV6-2/TRBV6-3,TRBJ2-6,CASSYDPGSGANVLTF
TRBV5-1,TRBJ2-6,CASTRSGESGANVLTF
TRBV9,TRBJ1-5,CASSVDQGAGQPQHF
TRBV10-3,TRBJ2-3,CAISDLSPTDTQYF
TRBV5-1,TRBJ1-6,CASSTGTENSPLHF
TRBV29-1,TRBJ2-1,CSVEVLAGYNEQFF
TRBV29-1,TRBJ2-3,CSVYSSSSTDTQYF
TRBV4-1,TRBJ1-1,CASSQDRGMVTEAFF
TRBV4-1,TRBJ2-7,CASSQDRGEQYF
TRBV29-1,TRBJ1-2,CSVVDRGETNYGYTF
TRBV20-1,TRBJ2-7,CSAREGLAPEQYF
TRBV29-1,TRBJ1-1,CSASGAGTNTEAFF
TRBV5-6,TRBJ1-3,CASSLGGSGNTIYF
TRBV27,TRBJ2-7,CASSLTAVAYEQYF
TRBV5-1,TRBJ2-1,CASGLAGALSYNEQFF
TRBV12-3/TRBV12-4,TRBJ1-3,CASSLLAQGVVERNTIYF
TRBV12-3/TRBV12-4,TRBJ2-3,CASRPGQGVLSTDTQYF
TRBV2,TRBJ2-7,CASSDRPLLEQYF
TRBV18,TRBJ1-1,CASSPGQGVSNTEAFF
TRBV9,TRBJ2-7,CASSAGGAGAGEQYF
TRBV19,TRBJ2-7,CASGTSGSYEQYF
TRBV15,TRBJ1-2,CATSFLVRGGYTF
TRBV12-3/TRBV12-4,TRBJ2-7,CASSLAGLAGGPRSYEQYF
TRBV6-4,TRBJ2-3,CASSPRGGADTQYF
TRBV2,TRBJ1-1,CASSASGTEAFF
TRBV4-1,TRBJ2-7,CASSQFPSGRDYEQYF
TRBV11-1,TRBJ2-1,CASSPVGGYNEQFF
TRBV5-4,TRBJ2-2,CASSPDRGGTGELFF
TRBV5-1,TRBJ2-1,CASSSPIGLAGANEQFF